The 30 T cell receptor beta chains below were found in one sample sequenced in a study of blood T cells in healthy people across ages. A J-beta primer mix and a sample-barcoded 5' primer were used in a second PCR of about 7 to 12 cycles. One entry per CDR3 protein, called by TCRdb with MiXCR from the 5' RACE reads. Of 550,000 to 700,000 distinct CDR3 sequences in the sample, roughly 29% were seen once. The specimen sequenced was blood. The receptors stem from an older woman in good health.

This clonotype was seen a handful of times. V and J are TRBV7-6 and TRBJ2-3; the match to TRBD2 covers 13 bases. This CDR3 contains 17 residues. In germline, CDR1 is SGHVS, CDR2 FNYEAQ. With 4 bases clipped from V and 2 bases from J, the junction kept 6 bases outside the gene matches. The DNA for the CDR3 is TGTGCCAGCAGCTCCGGACTAGCGGGGGCCCTCACAGATACGCAGTATTTT. This sequence encodes CASSSGLAGALTDTQYF. The full variable domain, rest sourced from reference TRBV7-6 and TRBJ2-3, is GAGVSQSPRYKVTKRGQDVALRCDPISGHVSLYWYRQALGQGPEFLTYFNYEAQQDKSGLPNDRFSAERPEGSISTLTIQRTEQRDSAMYRCASSSGLAGALTDTQYFGPGTRLTVL.

This rearrangement joins TRBV20-1 to TRBJ2-1; the D gene is possibly TRBD2 (5 bases). The ends were cut back, 5 bases at V and 3 bases at J, with 14 bases in the middle. The CDR3 consists of 14 residues. CDR1 DFQATT and CDR2 SNEGSKA come from the germline V gene (reference sequence). The CDR3 region has the DNA TGCAGTGCTCCGTCAAGCGGAGACTACAATGAGCAGTTCTTC. Protein product: CSAPSSGDYNEQFF.

The rearrangement joins TRBV11-2 to TRBJ2-3, with 13 bases aligning to TRBD2. Germline CDR1 and CDR2: SGHAT and FQNNGV. The CDR3 totals 16 residues. J lost 5 bases, V lost 5 bases, and 7 bases had no gene match. The DNA for the CDR3 is TGTGCCAGCAGCCGCAGGACTAGCGGGGGTATAGATACGCAGTATTTT. Translating it yields CASSRRTSGGIDTQYF.

The chain employs TRBV5-1 and TRBJ1-4; 7 bases are a match to TRBD1. Trimming cost V 3 bases and J 12 bases; bases outside gene matches: 5. Germline CDR1 SGHRS, CDR2 YFSETQ. The CDR3 consists of 12 residues. The CDR3 nucleotides are TGCGCCAGCAGCTCGACAGGGATGCAACTGTTTTTT. It yields the protein CASSSTGMQLFF.

This chain joins TRBV5-1 and TRBJ2-2, with 11 bases identical to TRBD1. The CDR3 extends over 16 amino acids. Germline-derived CDR1 and CDR2 are SGHRS and YFSETQ. The V and J ends lost 4 bases and 6 bases, in that order; junction bases with no gene match: 8. This chain's CDR3 is CASSPGQGAGAGELFF. DNA of the CDR3: TGCGCCAGCAGCCCCGGACAGGGGGCAGGCGCCGGGGAGCTGTTTTTT.

The J gene is TRBJ2-3, the V gene TRBV7-2, with D maybe TRBD1 (6 bases). Germline V lookup: CDR1 SGHTA, CDR2 FQGNSA. The CDR3 is 14 amino acids. The ends were cut back, 5 bases at V and 2 bases at J, with 11 bases in the middle. The chain's CDR3 is CASSIRQVTDTQYF. For the CDR3, the DNA is TGTGCCAGCAGCATTCGACAGGTCACAGATACGCAGTATTTT.

Only a few counts were recorded for this clonotype. The chain carries TRBV24-1 and TRBJ2-1, with no clear D. The CDR3 sequence is 12 residues long. V was pared by 3 bases and J by 8 bases, with 7 bases between. Per germline, CDR1 KGHDR and CDR2 SFDVKD. CDR3 sequence (DNA): TGTGCCACCAGTGATCCAGAGGATGAGCAGTTCTTC. Amino acids: CATSDPEDEQFF.

This clonotype turned up a few times. This chain links TRBV5-7 with TRBJ2-7; either TRBD1 or TRBD2 may supply D (5 bases each). TRBV5-7 falls under the ORF class, with uncertain function. The length of the CDR3 is 14 residues. Between the trimmed V and J ends, which lost 3 bases and 3 bases, there was a span of 13 bases. CDR3 sequence reads: CASSCSGTYYEQYF. The CDR3 nucleotides are TGTGCCAGCAGCTGTTCCGGGACCTACTACGAGCAGTACTTC.

A remark on this clonotype: An end of the junction does not agree with germline; a read error may underlie this. The genes are TRBV20-1 and TRBJ1-1; 9 nucleotides agree with TRBD1. CDR3 size: 13 residues. CDR1 is DFQATT and CDR2 is SNEGSKA in the germline V gene (reference sequence). The CDR3 sequence: CSAKTGGGREALF. CDR3 sequence (DNA): TGCAGTGCCAAGACAGGGGGAGGCCGTGAAGCTCTCTTT.

There are a few counts of this clonotype. The chain combines TRBV2 with TRBJ1-2, with D possibly TRBD1 on 5 matching bases. CDR1 is SNHLY and CDR2 is FYNNEI in the germline V gene. Deletions cut 6 bases from V and 0 bases from J, with 11 bases between. This CDR3 has 14 residues. The CDR3 spells CASSTQGPNYGYTF. The CDR3 nucleotides are TGTGCCAGCAGCACTCAGGGTCCTAACTATGGCTACACCTTC.

This chain joins TRBV3-1 and TRBJ2-7; 7 bases map to TRBD1. Germline values: CDR1 LGHDT, CDR2 YNNKEL (reference sequence). Trimming cost V 4 bases and J 6 bases; bases outside gene matches: 15. This CDR3 is 16 amino acids long. CDR3 coding DNA: TGTGCCAGCAGCCGAGCCGGGACAGCTATAGGGGGCGAGCAGTACTTC. Encoded protein: CASSRAGTAIGGEQYF.

The gene calls are TRBV5-1 and TRBJ2-3; either TRBD1 or TRBD2 may fit D (6 bases each). Germline-derived CDR1 and CDR2 are SGHRS and YFSETQ. The CDR3 is 15 residues long. Trimming took off 2 bases at V and 7 bases at J, with 17 bases between the two ends. In DNA, the CDR3 is TGCGCCAGCAGCTTACAGATCGGGGGCCGATATACGCAGTATTTT. Protein sequence: CASSLQIGGRYTQYF.

This clonotype was observed a handful of times. This chain connects TRBV6-2 or TRBV6-3 to TRBJ2-1, with a possible D match to TRBD1 (5 bases). Per germline, CDR1 MNHEY and CDR2 SVGEGT. The CDR3 contains 14 residues. Between the trimmed V and J ends, which lost 7 bases and 3 bases, there was a span of 13 bases. The DNA for the CDR3 is TGTGCCAGCAATGGTCCTCAGGGCTACAATGAGCAGTTCTTC. Its translation: CASNGPQGYNEQFF.

This clonotype was seen more than once but under ten times. This chain links TRBV14 with TRBJ2-5; D might be TRBD2 (5 bases). Per the germline V gene, CDR1 is SGHDN and CDR2 is FVKESK. With 10 bases removed from V and 1 base from J, the gap between germline ends came to 13 bases. This CDR3 has 13 amino acids. The CDR3 loop is CATSRNFQETQYF. The CDR3 bases are TGTGCCACTAGCCGCAACTTCCAAGAGACCCAGTACTTC.

V usage is TRBV6-5 and J usage is TRBJ2-5, with 9 positions matching TRBD2. CDR1 MNHEY and CDR2 SVGAGI come from the germline V gene. The CDR3 totals 15 residues. V lost 5 bases, J lost 4 bases, and 8 bases stayed unmatched. The CDR3 sequence: CASSRGLARGETQYF. DNA of the CDR3: TGTGCCAGCAGTCGAGGACTAGCGCGGGGAGAGACCCAGTACTTC.

V is TRBV28 and J is TRBJ2-7; D possibly corresponds to TRBD1 (5 bases). The CDR3 has 12 amino acids. The germline V gene has CDR1 MDHEN and CDR2 SYDVKM. V shed 6 bases and J shed 6 bases, with 12 bases lying between them. CDR3 sequence reads: CASSGTGSEQYF. CDR3 in DNA: TGTGCCAGCAGCGGTACAGGCAGCGAGCAGTACTTC.

The table lists this clonotype with a few counts. The chain joins TRBV11-1 to TRBJ2-1; 8 positions match TRBD2. J was trimmed by 9 bases and V by 5 bases; bases with no gene match: 18. Per the germline V gene, CDR1 is SGHAT and CDR2 is FQDESV (reference sequence). There are 17 residues in the CDR3. The CDR3 nucleotides are TGTGCCAGCAGCATAGAGGGGCAGGGGACTAGGCGGTCTGAGCAGTTCTTC. It translates to CASSIEGQGTRRSEQFF.

V is TRBV9 and J is TRBJ2-3, with D perhaps matching TRBD1 (8 bases). Trimming stripped 3 bases from V and 2 bases from J, with 19 bases between. From germline, CDR1 is SGDLS and CDR2 YYNGEE. The CDR3 is 17 amino acids. The CDR3 DNA reads TGTGCCAGCAGCGCCCGAGGGGGGGGACAGGCCACAGATACGCAGTATTTT. This sequence encodes CASSARGGGQATDTQYF.

The V gene is TRBV7-2, the J gene TRBJ2-2; D is uncertain. V lost 3 bases and J lost 3, with 14 bases in between. The germline CDR1 and CDR2 sequences are SGHTA and FQGNSA. The CDR3 spans 16 residues. The CDR3 is CASSLKNRADTGELFF. The CDR3, as DNA: TGTGCCAGCAGCTTGAAAAACCGGGCCGACACCGGGGAGCTGTTTTTT. The variable domain in full, with the rest retrieved from reference TRBV7-2 and TRBJ2-2, is GAGVSQSPSNKVTEKGKDVELRCDPISGHTALYWYRQSLGQGLEFLIYFQGNSAPDKSGLPSDRFSAERTGGSVSTLTIQRTQQEDSAVYLCASSLKNRADTGELFFGEGSRLTVL.

The CDR3: CASSQPIHRTSGGAELFF. The CDR3 DNA follows: TGTGCCAGCAGCCAACCTATTCATCGGACTAGCGGGGGAGCGGAGCTGTTTTTT. The chain combines TRBV4-2 with TRBJ2-2, with TRBD2 matching over 13 bases. CDR3 length: 18 residues. Germline lookup yields CDR1 LGHNA and CDR2 YNFKEQ. V shed 2 bases, J shed 10 bases, and the junction held 13 bases outside the gene matches.

This clonotype was seen ten or more times. At one end the junction does not follow the germline gene, possibly because of a read error. V and J are TRBV4-3 and TRBJ2-3, with D possibly matching TRBD2 (6 bases). The J call may be in error: the DNA end matches TRBJ2-5 better. The CDR3 totals 13 residues. CDR1 is LGHNA and CDR2 is YSLEER in the germline V gene. CDR3 residues: CASSQEGRGTQYF. CDR3 bases: TGTGCCAGCAGCCAAGAGGGGCGGGGGACCCAGTACTTC.

V is TRBV5-6 and J is TRBJ2-7; tentative D call: TRBD2 (5 bases). The ends were cut back, 7 bases at V and 4 bases at J, with 21 bases in the middle. Germline V lookup: CDR1 SGHDT, CDR2 YYEEEE. The CDR3 spans 15 residues. Here the CDR3 DNA reads TGTGCCAGCCCACGGCGGCCAAGAGGGATATACGAGCAGTACTTC. Its protein product is CASPRRPRGIYEQYF.

The chain combines TRBV9 with TRBJ2-1; no clear D. This CDR3 is built from 15 residues. The germline V gene has CDR1 SGDLS and CDR2 YYNGEE. The V end was cut by 6 bases, the J end by 4 bases, with 17 bases between. The CDR3 region is CASNPVGLPYNEQFF. CDR3 DNA: TGTGCCAGCAACCCTGTGGGTCTTCCTTACAATGAGCAGTTCTTC. The full variable domain, completed using reference TRBV9 and TRBJ2-1, is DSGVTQTPKHLITATGQRVTLRCSPRSGDLSVYWYQQSLDQGLQFLIQYYNGEERAKGNILERFSAQQFPDLHSELNLSSLELGDSALYFCASNPVGLPYNEQFFGPGTRLTVL.

This chain joins TRBV12-3 or TRBV12-4 and TRBJ2-5, with 11 positions matching TRBD2. The J call may be incorrect, as the DNA end agrees better with TRBJ2-1. This CDR3 is built from 14 residues. The CDR3 DNA sequence: TGTGCCAGCGGTACTAGCGGGGGTACAAATGAGCAGTTCTTC. Protein: CASGTSGGTNEQFF.

This clonotype appeared a few times. The chain couples TRBV7-9 to TRBJ1-6; no firm D call. Looked up from germline, CDR1 is SEHNR and CDR2 is FQNEAQ (reference sequence). V was trimmed by 8 bases and J by 8 bases, leaving 19 bases between them. CDR3 length: 15 amino acids. Written as DNA, the CDR3 is TGTGCCAGCGCGGCGGGCAAGGCTGAGGATTCACCCCTCCACTTT. Protein sequence: CASAAGKAEDSPLHF. Looking up the rest from reference TRBV7-9 and TRBJ1-6 gives the full variable domain: DTGVSQNPRHKITKRGQNVTFRCDPISEHNRLYWYRQTLGQGPEFLTYFQNEAQLEKSRLLSDRFSAERPKGSFSTLEIQRTEQGDSAMYLCASAAGKAEDSPLHFGNGTRLTVT.

The V call is TRBV29-1, the J call TRBJ1-2; D possibly corresponds to TRBD1 (5 bases). Germline loops: CDR1 SQVTM, CDR2 ANQGSEA. The CDR3 has 13 amino acids. The CDR3 spells CGAVRDGGYGYTF. In DNA form, the CDR3 reads TGCGGCGCCGTTAGGGACGGTGGCTATGGCTACACCTTC.

J is TRBJ2-1 and V is TRBV29-1; TRBD1 matches 12 bases. V lost 0 bases, J lost 8 bases, and 8 bases stayed unmatched. The CDR3 runs to 16 residues. Germline lookup yields CDR1 SQVTM and CDR2 ANQGSEA. CDR3 loop: CSVEDGGTGGLDEQFF. CDR3 DNA: TGCAGCGTTGAAGATGGCGGGACAGGGGGCTTAGATGAGCAGTTCTTC.

Points on this clonotype: One end of the junction varies from germline; a read error may be responsible. J is TRBJ1-6 and V is TRBV12-3 or TRBV12-4; D ambiguous. The CDR3 has 15 amino acids. The DNA of the CDR3 is TGTGCCAGCAGCCCTAGTAGCTCCTATAATTCACCTCTCCACTTT. This encodes CASSPSSSYNSPLHF.

A few counts support this clonotype. The chain links TRBV3-1 to TRBJ1-1; D may be TRBD1 (5 bases). Trimming shortened V by 3 bases and J by 6 bases, and 8 bases separated the two germline ends. Germline V gene sequence: CDR1 LGHDT, CDR2 YNNKEL (reference sequence). The CDR3 has 12 residues. The CDR3 DNA follows: TGTGCCAGCAGCCATCAGGGTGCTGAAGCTTTCTTT. Amino acids: CASSHQGAEAFF.

This clonotype came up a few times. V is TRBV5-1 and J is TRBJ2-1, with D possibly being TRBD1 (7 bases). Trimming left V 4 bases short and J 3 bases short, with 17 bases between. The CDR3 sequence is 16 residues long. Germline CDR1 and CDR2: SGHRS and YFSETQ. The CDR3 loop reads CASSLGVQGGYNEQFF. The CDR3 DNA reads TGCGCCAGCAGCCTGGGGGTCCAGGGGGGCTACAATGAGCAGTTCTTC.